Listed here are 18 T cell receptor beta chains from one sample, sequenced in a study of technical replicates of blood from a few donors. The method was immunoSEQ multiplex PCR; TCRdb's version includes in-frame clones alone and lacks a portion of them. In the table there are about 59,000 clones, just under 95% of which are singletons. Sequencing was performed on PBMCs. The receptor set was obtained from a human donor in good health. Some clones in this sample may be carry-over from other donors' samples.

Only one count was recorded for this clone. The genes are TRBV4-3 and TRBJ2-3; 9 nucleotides agree with TRBD2. Germline CDR1 LGHNA, CDR2 YSLEER. The CDR3 covers 15 residues. V lost 2 bases and J lost 6; bases outside the gene matches: 6. The DNA for the CDR3 is TGCGCCAGCAGCCAAACAGCGGGGGGCTGGGATACGCAGTATTTT. Its translation is CASSQTAGGWDTQYF.

V usage is TRBV4-1 and J usage is TRBJ2-5; 16 bases line up with TRBD2. The germline V gene encodes CDR1 MGHRA and CDR2 YSYEKL. The CDR3 sequence is 17 residues long. V lost 1 base to trimming and J lost 5 bases; unmatched junction nucleotides: 4. CDR3 nucleotide sequence: TGCGCCAGCAGCCAAGGGGGACTAGCGGGGGGGGCGGAGACCCAGTACTTC. The encoded protein is CASSQGGLAGGAETQYF.

V gene TRBV4-3 combines with J gene TRBJ2-7; TRBD2 might be the D (6 bases). The V gene lost 4 bases and the J gene lost 2 bases, with 15 bases spanning the gap. The CDR3 is 15 amino acids. CDR1 is LGHNA, CDR2 YSLEER, per germline. CDR3 protein: CASSRDRDSTYEQYF. The CDR3 DNA is TGCGCCAGCAGCCGGGACCGGGACTCGACCTACGAGCAGTACTTC.

This rearrangement joins TRBV5-4 to TRBJ1-1; a possible D gene is TRBD1 (6 bases). There are 14 residues in the CDR3. Germline CDR1 SGHNT, CDR2 YYREEE (reference sequence). Trimming shortened V by 5 bases and J by 1 base, and 12 bases separated the two germline ends. The CDR3 spells CASRSGQPNTEAFF. In nucleotides, the CDR3 is TGTGCCAGCAGATCTGGACAGCCGAACACTGAAGCTTTCTTT.

The chain employs TRBV7-2 and TRBJ2-7; 8 bases line up with TRBD2. Trimming removed 1 base from V and 2 bases from J; junction bases left unmatched: 4. The germline V gene has CDR1 SGHTA and CDR2 FQGNSA. The CDR3 has 15 residues. CDR3 DNA sequence: TGTGCCAGCAGCTTAGTAGCGGGGCCTACCTACGAGCAGTACTTC. This gives the protein CASSLVAGPTYEQYF.

Only one count was recorded for this clone. The rearrangement uses TRBV4-2 and TRBJ1-3; 12 nucleotides match TRBD1. The CDR3 spans 17 residues. CDR1 is LGHNA, CDR2 YNFKEQ, per germline. V lost 0 bases to trimming and J lost 5 bases; unmatched junction nucleotides: 5. CDR3 DNA sequence: TGTGCCAGCAGCCAAGATCTGGGACAGGGGGCGAGAAACACCATATATTTT. As protein: CASSQDLGQGARNTIYF.

The CDR3 region is CASSMGQGYYGYTF. DNA for the CDR3: TGTGCCAGCAGCATGGGACAGGGGTACTATGGCTACACCTTC. The chain recombines TRBV7-3 with TRBJ1-2; 10 positions agree with TRBD1. This CDR3 region has 14 residues. V trimming: 5 bases; J trimming: 3 bases; junction bases outside the gene matches: 3. Looked up from germline, CDR1 is SGHTA and CDR2 is FQGTGA. Combining the CDR3 with reference TRBV7-3 and TRBJ1-2 gives the whole variable domain GAGVSQTPSNKVTEKGKYVELRCDPISGHTALYWYRQSLGQGPEFLIYFQGTGAADDSGLPNDRFFAVRPEGSVSTLKIQRTERGDSAVYLCASSMGQGYYGYTFGSGTRLTVV.

This clone showed up just once. CDR3 sequence: CSVGSGLGGYTF. CDR3 in DNA: TGCAGCGTTGGTTCGGGGTTGGGTGGCTACACCTTC. The rearrangement uses TRBV29-1 and TRBJ1-2; D is undetermined. Trimming shortened V by 4 bases and J by 7 bases, and 13 bases separated the two germline ends. Germline loops: CDR1 SQVTM, CDR2 ANQGSEA. The CDR3 runs 12 residues.

V and J are TRBV7-3 and TRBJ2-7, with 9 bases matching TRBD1. Germline lookup yields CDR1 SGHTA and CDR2 FQGTGA. The V and J ends lost 4 bases and 2 bases, in that order; junction bases with no gene match: 6. The CDR3 has 15 amino acids. CDR3 loop: CASSSQGQGPYEQYF. CDR3 DNA: TGTGCCAGCAGCTCCCAGGGACAGGGTCCCTACGAGCAGTACTTC.

The rearrangement joins TRBV5-1 to TRBJ1-2; D not certain. CDR3 length: 11 amino acids. V was pared by 6 bases and J by 7 bases, with 10 bases between. Germline V gene sequence: CDR1 SGHRS, CDR2 YFSETQ. The CDR3 DNA follows: TGCGCCAGCACTAGTGGCTTTGGCTACACCTTC. Its protein is CASTSGFGYTF. The whole variable domain, remainder taken from reference TRBV5-1 and TRBJ1-2, is KAGVTQTPRYLIKTRGQQVTLSCSPISGHRSVSWYQQTPGQGLQFLFEYFSETQRNKGNFPGRFSGRQFSNSRSEMNVSTLELGDSALYLCASTSGFGYTFGSGTRLTVV.

This chain uses TRBV7-8 with TRBJ2-3; TRBD2 matches 7 bases. After removal of 4 bases from V and 3 bases from J, the junction contained 10 bases not matched to a gene. The CDR3 is 16 amino acids. Germline CDR1 is SGHVS and CDR2 is FQNEAQ. This CDR3 is CASSSGSRGVTDTQYF. CDR3 nucleotide sequence: TGTGCCAGCAGCTCGGGGTCCCGGGGGGTAACAGATACGCAGTATTTT.

The V and J genes are TRBV29-1 and TRBJ1-1; 11 bases fit TRBD1. J lost 1 base, V lost 8 bases, and 3 bases had no gene match. Germline V lookup: CDR1 SQVTM, CDR2 ANQGSEA. The CDR3 consists of 13 residues. CDR3 loop: CSTGTGGNTEAFF. The CDR3 nucleotides are TGCAGCACGGGGACAGGGGGGAACACTGAAGCTTTCTTT.

The V call is TRBV10-3, the J call TRBJ1-2; D may be TRBD1 (6 bases). Germline V gene lookup returns CDR1 ENHRY and CDR2 SYGVKD. The CDR3 covers 13 residues. Trimming took 5 bases from V and 3 from J, leaving 10 bases between them. The CDR3 coding sequence is TGTGCCATCAGTCAGGGGAGCGACTATGGCTACACCTTC. It translates to CAISQGSDYGYTF.

This clone was seen only once. The CDR3 coding sequence is TGTGCCAGCACCCAGGGGTCAGGGGAGCAGTACTTC. Translating it yields CASTQGSGEQYF. The chain recombines TRBV6-5 with TRBJ2-7, with D possibly matching TRBD1 (6 bases). Germline V lookup: CDR1 MNHEY, CDR2 SVGAGI. The CDR3 length is 12 residues. The ends were cut back, 7 bases at V and 7 bases at J, with 14 bases in the middle.

The chain is built from TRBV11-1 and TRBJ2-1, with 14 bases matching TRBD2. CDR1 and CDR2 from the germline V gene are SGHAT and FQDESV (reference sequence). The CDR3 consists of 16 residues. V gave up 5 bases and J gave up 6 bases; unmatched junction bases: 6. CDR3 DNA: TGTGCCAGCAGCCAGGGACTAGCGGGAGAACCCAATGAGCAGTTCTTC. Residues: CASSQGLAGEPNEQFF.

The V call is TRBV2, the J call TRBJ2-7; D is possibly TRBD2 (6 bases). The CDR3 has 16 amino acids. The ends were cut back, 6 bases at V and 2 bases at J, with 20 bases in the middle. From germline, CDR1 is SNHLY and CDR2 FYNNEI. CDR3 region: CASSPPPTSLPYEQYF. CDR3 in DNA: TGTGCCAGCAGCCCTCCTCCGACTAGTCTACCCTACGAGCAGTACTTC.

V and J are TRBV27 and TRBJ2-7; 7 bases line up with TRBD2. This CDR3 region has 19 residues. V trimming: 5 bases; J trimming: 3 bases; junction bases outside the gene matches: 22. Germline V gene lookup returns CDR1 MNHEY and CDR2 SMNVEV (reference sequence). CDR3 residues: CASSLSRGPLGRGSYEQYF. The CDR3 bases are TGTGCCAGCAGTCTCTCAAGAGGTCCTCTGGGGCGGGGGAGCTACGAGCAGTACTTC.

The J gene is TRBJ1-1, the V gene TRBV19, with a weak D call TRBD1 (6 bases). The V gene lost 1 base and the J gene lost 7 bases, with 16 bases spanning the gap. The CDR3 length is 15 residues. Germline CDR1 and CDR2: LNHDA and SQIVND (reference sequence). The CDR3 sequence: CASSIVLGTLSEAFF. The CDR3, as DNA: TGTGCCAGTAGTATAGTCCTGGGGACACTGAGTGAAGCTTTCTTT. The whole variable domain, remainder taken from reference TRBV19 and TRBJ1-1, is DGGITQSPKYLFRKEGQNVTLSCEQNLNHDAMYWYRQDPGQGLRLIYYSQIVNDFQKGDIAEGYSVSREKKESFPLTVTSAQKNPTAFYLCASSIVLGTLSEAFFGQGTRLTVV.